A selection of T cell receptor beta chains follows, all from one sample in a study of T cells in Graves' hyperthyroidism and ophthalmopathy. MiXCR, run by TCRdb on the multiplex PCR reads, gives a single entry per CDR3 protein. The data hold roughly 380,000 distinct CDR3 sequences, with about 18% observed a single time. The sample taken for sequencing was blood. These receptors came from a woman aged 18-29 years with Graves' hyperthyroidism. Both conserved end residues are part of each CDR3.

v_gene: TRBV18
j_gene: TRBJ1-2
CDR3aa: CASSPGTQANYGYTF

v_gene: TRBV5-1
j_gene: TRBJ2-2
CDR3aa: CASSLEGHGELFF

v_gene: TRBV7-8
j_gene: TRBJ1-5
CDR3aa: CASSRQGSQPQHF

v_gene: TRBV19
j_gene: TRBJ1-1
CDR3aa: CASSIRGPNTEAFF

v_gene: TRBV7-9
j_gene: TRBJ1-1
CDR3aa: CASSLVQGAVQAFF

v_gene: TRBV12-3/TRBV12-4
j_gene: TRBJ1-5
CDR3aa: CASSFAGFNQPQHF

v_gene: TRBV30
j_gene: TRBJ2-7
CDR3aa: CAWRADSDYEQYF

v_gene: TRBV5-1
j_gene: TRBJ1-1
CDR3aa: CASSLDEGRVTEAFF

v_gene: TRBV29-1
j_gene: TRBJ2-5
CDR3aa: CSGVSGGLKTQYF

v_gene: TRBV7-9
j_gene: TRBJ2-2
CDR3aa: CASVQFNENGELFF

v_gene: TRBV12-3/TRBV12-4
j_gene: TRBJ1-1
CDR3aa: CASTAGGNTEAFF

v_gene: TRBV7-2
j_gene: TRBJ2-3
CDR3aa: CASSAPDTQYF

v_gene: TRBV20-1
j_gene: TRBJ2-5
CDR3aa: CSAESPGSRTQYF

v_gene: TRBV6-5
j_gene: TRBJ1-3
CDR3aa: CASSYYRATLSGNTIYF

v_gene: TRBV12-3/TRBV12-4
j_gene: TRBJ1-2
CDR3aa: CASTKGRINYGYTF

v_gene: TRBV18
j_gene: TRBJ2-7
CDR3aa: CASSPPDGDYYEQYF

v_gene: TRBV29-1
j_gene: TRBJ1-2
CDR3aa: CSAWGLDRAYGYTF

v_gene: TRBV19
j_gene: TRBJ2-7
CDR3aa: CASRGLTEPYEQYF

v_gene: TRBV5-1
j_gene: TRBJ1-3
CDR3aa: CASSLGTASNTIYF

v_gene: TRBV7-9
j_gene: TRBJ2-5
CDR3aa: CASSLAVTRGHETQYF

v_gene: TRBV9
j_gene: TRBJ2-2
CDR3aa: CASSIKGQGGTGELFF

v_gene: TRBV20-1
j_gene: TRBJ2-7
CDR3aa: CSARGRETKYEQYF

v_gene: TRBV29-1
j_gene: TRBJ2-5
CDR3aa: CSGGTRETQYF

v_gene: TRBV24-1
j_gene: TRBJ1-2
CDR3aa: CATSDPGRRGGDYYGYTF

v_gene: TRBV12-3/TRBV12-4
j_gene: TRBJ1-1
CDR3aa: CASSLIGAYTEAFF

v_gene: TRBV6-1
j_gene: TRBJ1-1
CDR3aa: CASRRGVQTNTEAFF